What follows are 17 T cell receptor beta chains derived from one specimen sequenced in a study of technical replicates of blood from a few donors. The repertoire was sequenced with immunoSEQ multiplex PCR; TCRdb's copy has only in-frame clones and lacks some. The sample contains 65,000 to 95,000 clones, about nine tenths of which appear only once. Sample: T cells isolated from PBMCs. The receptors stem from a human donor in good health.

This sequence joins TRBV7-2 and TRBJ2-5, with D possibly TRBD1 on 5 matching bases. Per germline, CDR1 SGHTA and CDR2 FQGNSA. CDR3 length: 13 residues. V was shortened by 5 bases and J by 5 bases, with 12 bases between the two germline ends. The CDR3 coding sequence is TGTGCCAGCAGCACACAGGTTCGGGAGACCCAGTACTTC. It encodes CASSTQVRETQYF.

J is TRBJ2-5 and V is TRBV7-9; D may be TRBD1 (6 bases). The CDR3 extends over 16 amino acids. Germline loops: CDR1 SEHNR, CDR2 FQNEAQ (reference sequence). V lost 4 bases and J lost 4, with 19 bases in between. The CDR3 region is CASSYPFRGEVETQYF. CDR3 DNA: TGTGCCAGCAGCTATCCGTTCAGGGGTGAAGTAGAGACCCAGTACTTC.

J is TRBJ2-7 and V is TRBV18; maybe TRBD1 (5 bases). CDR1 is KGHSH, CDR2 LQKENI, per germline. This CDR3 is 14 amino acids long. The V gene lost 2 bases and the J gene lost 5 bases, with 13 bases spanning the gap. The CDR3, as DNA: TGTGCCAGCTCACCAATGGGCAAGGGGAACGAGCAGTACTTC. It codes for CASSPMGKGNEQYF.

V gene TRBV29-1 combines with J gene TRBJ1-2; D is unclear. The CDR3 is 12 residues long. Trimming stripped 4 bases from V and 8 bases from J, with 14 bases between. Germline loops: CDR1 SQVTM, CDR2 ANQGSEA. The chain's CDR3 is CSVGPPGEGYTF. The DNA for the CDR3 is TGCAGCGTTGGGCCCCCGGGAGAAGGCTACACCTTC.

V is TRBV10-3 and J is TRBJ2-2, with no clear D. With 3 bases removed from V and 1 base from J, the gap between germline ends came to 9 bases. The CDR3 contains 15 residues. Germline CDR1 reads ENHRY; CDR2 reads SYGVKD. The CDR3 nucleotides are TGTGCCATCAGTGAAATGGCGGAGAACACCGGGGAGCTGTTTTTT. It translates to CAISEMAENTGELFF.

This chain uses TRBV5-1 with TRBJ2-3, with D possibly being TRBD2 (6 bases). The CDR3 runs to 15 residues. V was cut by 7 bases and J by 4 bases, with 19 bases left in between. Germline V gene sequence: CDR1 SGHRS, CDR2 YFSETQ. The CDR3 protein is CASVHTTRGSDTQYF. CDR3 DNA: TGCGCCAGCGTACACACCACGCGGGGTTCAGATACGCAGTATTTT.

This chain links TRBV6-6 with TRBJ1-1, with 9 bases matching TRBD1. Germline loops: CDR1 MNHNY, CDR2 SVGAGI (reference sequence). The CDR3 runs 13 residues. V lost 5 bases and J lost 4; bases outside the gene matches: 2. In DNA, the CDR3 is TGTGCCAGCAGTCGGACAGGGGTCACTGAAGCTTTCTTT. It translates to CASSRTGVTEAFF.

The rearrangement links TRBV5-1 to TRBJ2-7; TRBD2 agrees at 7 bases. The V and J ends lost 0 bases and 3 bases, in that order; junction bases with no gene match: 12. CDR3 length: 17 amino acids. Germline loops: CDR1 SGHRS, CDR2 YFSETQ. The CDR3 sequence: CASSLAEPGLWIYEQYF. CDR3 bases: TGCGCCAGCAGCTTGGCGGAACCGGGACTATGGATCTACGAGCAGTACTTC.

The chain joins TRBV27 to TRBJ2-3, with D unclear. Per germline, CDR1 MNHEY and CDR2 SMNVEV (reference sequence). Deletions cut 5 bases from V and 4 bases from J, with 10 bases between. The CDR3 runs to 13 residues. This CDR3 reads CASSLQRPDTQYF. The CDR3 nucleotides read TGTGCCAGCAGTCTCCAGCGCCCAGATACGCAGTATTTT.

The genes are TRBV27 and TRBJ2-7; TRBD1 agrees at 7 bases. J was trimmed by 3 bases and V by 2 bases; bases with no gene match: 7. There are 15 residues in the CDR3. From germline, CDR1 is MNHEY and CDR2 SMNVEV (reference sequence). DNA of the CDR3: TGTGCCAGCAGTTTAAATAGGGGGCCCCACTACGAGCAGTACTTC. Protein: CASSLNRGPHYEQYF.

This rearrangement joins TRBV25-1 to TRBJ1-1; D might be TRBD1 (6 bases). The CDR3 contains 15 residues. Germline CDR1 MGHDK, CDR2 SYGVNS. Trimming took off 3 bases at V and 4 bases at J, with 15 bases between the two ends. The CDR3 region has the DNA TGTGCCAGCAGTGACGAAGGGGGTGGAAGCACTGAAGCTTTCTTT. Amino acids: CASSDEGGGSTEAFF.

V is TRBV10-1 and J is TRBJ2-6; no reliable D call. This CDR3 has 14 residues. The germline V gene encodes CDR1 WNHNN and CDR2 SYGVQD (reference sequence). Trimming left V 3 bases short and J 2 bases short, with 5 bases between. CDR3 sequence: CASSDSTGANVLTF. The CDR3 DNA reads TGCGCCAGCAGTGATAGTACTGGGGCCAACGTCCTGACTTTC.

The chain employs TRBV7-9 and TRBJ2-3; tentatively, D is TRBD2 (7 bases). The V gene lost 1 base and the J gene lost 1 base, with 12 bases spanning the gap. The CDR3 has 16 amino acids. Looked up from germline, CDR1 is SEHNR and CDR2 is FQNEAQ (reference sequence). The CDR3 reads CASSLDRGGGTDTQYF. CDR3 DNA: TGTGCCAGCAGCTTAGATAGGGGGGGAGGCACAGATACGCAGTATTTT.

The CDR3 DNA is TGTGCCAGTAGTTACAGGGGGTATAGCAATCAGCCCCAGCATTTT. This encodes CASSYRGYSNQPQHF. The rearrangement uses TRBV19 and TRBJ1-5, with 8 bases identical to TRBD1. V dropped 5 bases and J dropped 0; count of bases not matched to a gene: 3. CDR1 and CDR2 (germline): LNHDA, SQIVND (reference sequence). The CDR3 contains 15 residues.

This rearrangement joins TRBV19 to TRBJ1-1, with 10 bases fitting TRBD1. Germline CDR1 and CDR2: LNHDA and SQIVND (reference sequence). The CDR3 covers 12 residues. V lost 8 bases, J lost 11 bases, and 8 bases stayed unmatched. The CDR3 DNA reads as TGTGCCAGTGGCCATGAGGGACAGGGGGCTTTCTTT. Translation gives CASGHEGQGAFF.

This clone occurred once. The V call is TRBV2, the J call TRBJ2-7, with D possibly being TRBD2 (6 bases). CDR1 SNHLY and CDR2 FYNNEI come from the germline V gene. Between the trimmed V and J ends, which lost 7 bases and 7 bases, there was a span of 20 bases. CDR3 size: 14 residues. CDR3 nucleotides: TGTGCCAGCACGAGAATGGAGGGATGGGGAGAGCAGTACTTC. The encoded protein is CASTRMEGWGEQYF. The whole variable domain, remainder taken from reference TRBV2 and TRBJ2-7, is EPEVTQTPSHQVTQMGQEVILRCVPISNHLYFYWYRQILGQKVEFLVSFYNNEISEKSEIFDDQFSVERPDGSNFTLKIRSTKLEDSAMYFCASTRMEGWGEQYFGPGTRLTVT.

The genes are TRBV28 and TRBJ2-7, with 9 positions matching TRBD2. Per germline, CDR1 MDHEN and CDR2 SYDVKM. V dropped 7 bases and J dropped 4; count of bases not matched to a gene: 8. This CDR3 has 14 amino acids. CDR3 DNA: TGTGCCAGCACCACTACGCGGGGGGGGTACGAGCAGTACTTC. Amino acid sequence: CASTTTRGGYEQYF.